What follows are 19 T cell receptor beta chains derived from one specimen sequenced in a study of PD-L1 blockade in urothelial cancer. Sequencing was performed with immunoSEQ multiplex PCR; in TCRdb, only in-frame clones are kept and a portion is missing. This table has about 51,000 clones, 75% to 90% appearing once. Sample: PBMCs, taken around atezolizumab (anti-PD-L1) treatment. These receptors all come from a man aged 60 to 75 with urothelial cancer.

The CDR3 reads CASSPGGATNEKLFF. CDR3 sequence (DNA): TGTGCCAGCAGCCCCGGGGGTGCAACTAATGAAAAACTGTTTTTT. The chain has TRBV5-5 and TRBJ1-4, with a possible D match to TRBD1 (5 bases). V was shortened by 4 bases and J by 0 bases, with 10 bases between the two germline ends. Germline CDR1 SGHKS, CDR2 YYEKEE (reference sequence). The CDR3 sequence is 15 residues long.

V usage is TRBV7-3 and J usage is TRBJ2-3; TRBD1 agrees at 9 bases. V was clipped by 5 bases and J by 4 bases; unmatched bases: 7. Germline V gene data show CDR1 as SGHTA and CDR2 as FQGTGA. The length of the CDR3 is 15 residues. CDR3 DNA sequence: TGTGCCAGCAGCCCCCGACAGGGGGGAGCAGATACGCAGTATTTT. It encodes CASSPRQGGADTQYF.

The CDR3 sequence: CASSSGGTGIAGANVLTF. The CDR3 nucleotides read TGTGCCAGCAGCTCGGGAGGGACAGGGATAGCTGGGGCCAACGTCCTGACTTTC. This chain connects TRBV9 to TRBJ2-6, with D tentatively TRBD1 (9 bases). The V and J ends lost 4 bases and 2 bases respectively, with 19 bases between them. The CDR3 consists of 18 residues. Per germline, CDR1 SGDLS and CDR2 YYNGEE.

CDR3 in amino acids: CASSQGSWAKNIQYF. The CDR3 DNA reads as TGTGCCAGCAGCCAAGGTAGCTGGGCCAAAAACATTCAGTACTTC. This chain uses TRBV14 with TRBJ2-4; D gene uncertain. The ends were cut back, 1 base at V and 1 base at J, with 8 bases in the middle. There are 15 residues in the CDR3. CDR1 is SGHDN, CDR2 FVKESK, per germline.

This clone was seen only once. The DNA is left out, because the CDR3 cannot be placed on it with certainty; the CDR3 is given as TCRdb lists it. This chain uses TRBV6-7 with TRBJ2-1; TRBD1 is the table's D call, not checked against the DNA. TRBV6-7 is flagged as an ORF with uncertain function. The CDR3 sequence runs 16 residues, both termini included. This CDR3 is CASSSSGQVGYNEQFF.

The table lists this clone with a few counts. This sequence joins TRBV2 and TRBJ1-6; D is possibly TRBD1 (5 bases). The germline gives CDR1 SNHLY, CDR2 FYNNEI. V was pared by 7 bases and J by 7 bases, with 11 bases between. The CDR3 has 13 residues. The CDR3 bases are TGTGCCAGCACACAGGAGACGAATTCACCCCTCCACTTT. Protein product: CASTQETNSPLHF.

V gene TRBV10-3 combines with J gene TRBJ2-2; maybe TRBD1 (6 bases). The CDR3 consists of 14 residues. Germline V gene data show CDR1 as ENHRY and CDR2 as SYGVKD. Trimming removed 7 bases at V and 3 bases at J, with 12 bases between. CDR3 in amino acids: CAIKQDRYTGELFF. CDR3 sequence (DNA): TGTGCCATCAAGCAGGACAGATACACCGGGGAGCTGTTTTTT.

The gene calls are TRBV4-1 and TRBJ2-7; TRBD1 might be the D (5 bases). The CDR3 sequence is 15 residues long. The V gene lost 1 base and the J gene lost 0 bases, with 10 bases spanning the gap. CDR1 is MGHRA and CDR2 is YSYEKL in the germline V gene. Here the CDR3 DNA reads TGCGCCAGCAGCCAAGGAGTAGACAGCTCCTACGAGCAGTACTTC. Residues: CASSQGVDSSYEQYF.

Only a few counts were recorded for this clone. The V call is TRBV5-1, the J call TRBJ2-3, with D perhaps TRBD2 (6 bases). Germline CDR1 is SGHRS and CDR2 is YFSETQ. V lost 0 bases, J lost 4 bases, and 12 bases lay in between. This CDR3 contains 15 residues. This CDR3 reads CASSLVGLAPDTQYF. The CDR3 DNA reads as TGCGCCAGCAGCTTGGTAGGGCTAGCGCCAGATACGCAGTATTTT.

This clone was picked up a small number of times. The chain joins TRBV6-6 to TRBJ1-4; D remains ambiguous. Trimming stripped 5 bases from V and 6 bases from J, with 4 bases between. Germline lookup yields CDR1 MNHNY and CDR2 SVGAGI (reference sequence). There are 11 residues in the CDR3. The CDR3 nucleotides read TGTGCCAGCAGTCCGGATGAAAAACTGTTTTTT. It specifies CASSPDEKLFF.

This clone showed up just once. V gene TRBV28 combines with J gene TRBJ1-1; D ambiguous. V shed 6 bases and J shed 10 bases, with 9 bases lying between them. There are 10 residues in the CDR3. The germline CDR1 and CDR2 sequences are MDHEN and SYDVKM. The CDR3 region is CASSNSIAFF. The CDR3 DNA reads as TGTGCCAGCAGCAACAGTATAGCTTTCTTT.

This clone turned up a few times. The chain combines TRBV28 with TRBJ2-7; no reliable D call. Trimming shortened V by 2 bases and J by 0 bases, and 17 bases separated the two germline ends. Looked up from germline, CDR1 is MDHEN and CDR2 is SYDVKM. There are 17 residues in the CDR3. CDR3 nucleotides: TGTGCCAGCAGTTTAGTGGTCGGGTCAAGAACCTCCTACGAGCAGTACTTC. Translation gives CASSLVVGSRTSYEQYF. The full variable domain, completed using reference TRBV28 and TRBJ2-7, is DVKVTQSSRYLVKRTGEKVFLECVQDMDHENMFWYRQDPGLGLRLIYFSYDVKMKEKGDIPEGYSVSREKKERFSLILESASTNQTSMYLCASSLVVGSRTSYEQYFGPGTRLTVT.

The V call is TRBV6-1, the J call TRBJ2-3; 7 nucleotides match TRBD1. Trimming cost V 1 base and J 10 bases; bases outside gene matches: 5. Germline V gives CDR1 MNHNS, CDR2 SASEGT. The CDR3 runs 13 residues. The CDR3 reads CASSEEVQGPQYF. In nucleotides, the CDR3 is TGTGCCAGCAGTGAAGAAGTACAGGGGCCGCAGTATTTT.

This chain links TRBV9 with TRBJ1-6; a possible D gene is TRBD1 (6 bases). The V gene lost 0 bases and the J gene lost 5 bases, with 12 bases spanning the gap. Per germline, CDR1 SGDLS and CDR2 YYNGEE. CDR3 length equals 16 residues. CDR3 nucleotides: TGTGCCAGCAGCGTAGCTCCAGGGGCGAATAATTCACCCCTCCACTTT. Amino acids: CASSVAPGANNSPLHF.

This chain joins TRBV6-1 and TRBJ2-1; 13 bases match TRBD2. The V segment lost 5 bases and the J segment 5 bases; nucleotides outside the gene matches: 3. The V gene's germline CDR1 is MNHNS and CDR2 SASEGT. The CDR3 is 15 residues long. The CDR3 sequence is CASSPGTSGDNEQFF. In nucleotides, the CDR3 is TGTGCCAGCAGTCCCGGGACTAGCGGGGACAATGAGCAGTTCTTC.

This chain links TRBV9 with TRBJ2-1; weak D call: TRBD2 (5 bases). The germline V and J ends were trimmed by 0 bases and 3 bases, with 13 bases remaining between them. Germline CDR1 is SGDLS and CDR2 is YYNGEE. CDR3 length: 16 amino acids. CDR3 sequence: CASSVGGSGYYNEQFF. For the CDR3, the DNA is TGTGCCAGCAGCGTAGGAGGGTCTGGGTACTACAATGAGCAGTTCTTC.

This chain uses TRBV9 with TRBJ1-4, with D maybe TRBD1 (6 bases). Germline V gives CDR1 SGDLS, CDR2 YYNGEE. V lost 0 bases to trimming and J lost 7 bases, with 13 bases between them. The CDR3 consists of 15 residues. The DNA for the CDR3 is TGTGCCAGCAGCGTAGCGGGGGGCTTGGGTGAAAAACTGTTTTTT. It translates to CASSVAGGLGEKLFF.

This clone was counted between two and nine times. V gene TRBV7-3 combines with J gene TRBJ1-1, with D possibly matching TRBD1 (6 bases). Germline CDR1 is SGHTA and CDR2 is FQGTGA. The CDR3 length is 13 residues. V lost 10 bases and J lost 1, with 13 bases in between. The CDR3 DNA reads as TGTGCCACTGGTCAGGGGCAGAACACTGAAGCTTTCTTT. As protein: CATGQGQNTEAFF.

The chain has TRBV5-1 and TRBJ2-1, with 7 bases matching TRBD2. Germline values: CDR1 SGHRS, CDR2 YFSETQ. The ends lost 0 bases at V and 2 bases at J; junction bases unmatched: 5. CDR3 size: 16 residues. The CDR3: CASSLAGTTTYNEQFF. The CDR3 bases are TGCGCCAGCAGCTTGGCCGGGACTACCACCTACAATGAGCAGTTCTTC.